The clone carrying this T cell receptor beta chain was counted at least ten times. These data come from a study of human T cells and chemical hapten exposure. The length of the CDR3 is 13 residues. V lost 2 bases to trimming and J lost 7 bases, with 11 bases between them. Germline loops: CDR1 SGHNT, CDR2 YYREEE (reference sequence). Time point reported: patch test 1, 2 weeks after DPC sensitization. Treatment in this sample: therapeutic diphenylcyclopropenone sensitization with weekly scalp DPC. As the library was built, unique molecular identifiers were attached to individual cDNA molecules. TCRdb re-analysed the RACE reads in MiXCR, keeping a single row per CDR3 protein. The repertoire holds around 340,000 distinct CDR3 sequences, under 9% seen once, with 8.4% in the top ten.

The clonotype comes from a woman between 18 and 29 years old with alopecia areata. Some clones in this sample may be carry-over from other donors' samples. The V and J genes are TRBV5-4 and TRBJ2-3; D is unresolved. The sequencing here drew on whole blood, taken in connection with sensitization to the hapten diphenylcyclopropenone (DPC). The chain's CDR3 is CASSFDEGNTQYF. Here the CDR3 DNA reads TGTGCCAGCAGCTTCGACGAAGGAAATACGCAGTATTTT.